The rows below give T cell receptor beta chains drawn from one sample of a study of cytomegalovirus exposure and HLA in healthy donors. TCRdb keeps only in-frame clones here, not all; method: immunoSEQ multiplex PCR. This table has some 130,000 clones, 89% appearing once. The sample comprised PBMCs. All receptors come from a woman in her late teens or twenties in good health and CMV-seronegative. Both conserved end residues are part of each CDR3. Fields, in order: J gene, V gene, clone size, D gene, CDR3 DNA, CDR3 protein. The D gene is left open where the match is weak. The listing skips clone size in some rows; elsewhere it reads once, few, many or a size class.

j_gene: TRBJ1-1
v_gene: TRBV5-1
abundance: -
d_gene: -
CDR3nt: TGCGCCAGCAGCTTGGAGTTGAGCACTGAAGCTTTCTTT
CDR3aa: CASSLELSTEAFF

j_gene: TRBJ1-6
v_gene: TRBV5-1
abundance: -
d_gene: -
CDR3nt: TGCGCCAGCAGCTTGGGGGAGTTGGGAACCTATAATTCACCCCTCCACTTT
CDR3aa: CASSLGELGTYNSPLHF

j_gene: TRBJ1-2
v_gene: TRBV15
abundance: -
d_gene: TRBD1
CDR3nt: TGTGCCACCAGCAGAGTACAGGGGCGGACGGGCTACACCTTC
CDR3aa: CATSRVQGRTGYTF

j_gene: TRBJ2-5
v_gene: TRBV5-1
abundance: -
d_gene: -
CDR3nt: TGCGCCAGCAGCATACTCGGGACTGACCGAGAGACCCAGTACTTC
CDR3aa: CASSILGTDRETQYF

j_gene: TRBJ1-4
v_gene: TRBV5-1
abundance: -
d_gene: -
CDR3nt: TGCGCCAGCAGCGAGGGTCCAACTAATGAAAAACTGTTTTTT
CDR3aa: CASSEGPTNEKLFF

j_gene: TRBJ2-5
v_gene: TRBV18
abundance: -
d_gene: TRBD1
CDR3nt: TGTGCCAGCTCACCCGACAGGGCTATGGAGACCCAGTACTTC
CDR3aa: CASSPDRAMETQYF

j_gene: TRBJ2-5
v_gene: TRBV6-6
abundance: -
d_gene: -
CDR3nt: TGTGCCAGCAGCGGTTTGGGACAGCGGGCCTTTGGGACCCAGTACTTC
CDR3aa: CASSGLGQRAFGTQYF

j_gene: TRBJ2-7
v_gene: TRBV2
abundance: -
d_gene: -
CDR3nt: TGTGCCAGCAGTCCCCATTCCTACGAGCAGTACTTC
CDR3aa: CASSPHSYEQYF

j_gene: TRBJ1-3
v_gene: TRBV19
abundance: -
d_gene: TRBD1
CDR3nt: TGTGCCAGTAGTAGGACAGGGTCTGGAAACACCATATATTTT
CDR3aa: CASSRTGSGNTIYF

j_gene: TRBJ2-7
v_gene: TRBV5-6
abundance: -
d_gene: -
CDR3nt: TGTGCCAGCAGCTTGCGGAGCTACGAGCAGTACTTC
CDR3aa: CASSLRSYEQYF

j_gene: TRBJ2-3
v_gene: TRBV5-6
abundance: -
d_gene: TRBD1
CDR3nt: TGTGCCAGCACCCCATACCTCCGGGACAGCTACACAGATACGCAGTATTTT
CDR3aa: CASTPYLRDSYTDTQYF

j_gene: TRBJ2-3
v_gene: TRBV7-8
abundance: -
d_gene: -
CDR3nt: TGTGCCAGCAGTTACACAGGGACCGATACGCAGTATTTT
CDR3aa: CASSYTGTDTQYF

j_gene: TRBJ1-5
v_gene: TRBV4-2
abundance: -
d_gene: -
CDR3nt: TGTGCCAGCAGCCAACAACTGTTAAATCAGCCCCAGCATTTT
CDR3aa: CASSQQLLNQPQHF

j_gene: TRBJ1-6
v_gene: TRBV6-1
abundance: -
d_gene: -
CDR3nt: TGTGCCAGCAGTGAAAAGTTCGGAATGGGGGGGGCAAGTAATTCACCCCTCCACTTT
CDR3aa: CASSEKFGMGGASNSPLHF

j_gene: TRBJ2-7
v_gene: TRBV4-1
abundance: few
d_gene: -
CDR3nt: TGCGCCAGCAGCCAAGTCGGCGGGACGCAGTACTTC
CDR3aa: CASSQVGGTQYF

j_gene: TRBJ1-2
v_gene: TRBV5-1
abundance: -
d_gene: -
CDR3nt: TGCGCCAGCAGCTCCGAATTAGACAGGTTTAACTATGGCTACACCTTC
CDR3aa: CASSSELDRFNYGYTF

j_gene: TRBJ1-2
v_gene: TRBV29-1
abundance: -
d_gene: TRBD1
CDR3nt: TGCAGCGCAGCCGGGACAGGGGGTCGGGTCTACACCTTC
CDR3aa: CSAAGTGGRVYTF

j_gene: TRBJ2-3
v_gene: TRBV4-2
abundance: -
d_gene: TRBD2
CDR3nt: TGTGCCAGCAGCCAGCTCCAGCGGGGGGGGACAGATACGCAGTATTTT
CDR3aa: CASSQLQRGGTDTQYF

j_gene: TRBJ2-7
v_gene: TRBV13
abundance: -
d_gene: TRBD2
CDR3nt: TGTGCCAGCAGCGCCGGGACTAGCTCCCACGAGCAGTACTTC
CDR3aa: CASSAGTSSHEQYF

j_gene: TRBJ2-2
v_gene: TRBV7-3
abundance: -
d_gene: -
CDR3nt: TGTGCCAGGCCTGAAACAGGGATCGGGGAGCTGTTTTTT
CDR3aa: CARPETGIGELFF

j_gene: TRBJ1-2
v_gene: TRBV7-8
abundance: -
d_gene: -
CDR3nt: TGTGCCAGCAGCCCGGAGTCGACCTATGGCTACACCTTC
CDR3aa: CASSPESTYGYTF

j_gene: TRBJ2-2
v_gene: TRBV6-1
abundance: -
d_gene: -
CDR3nt: TGTGCCAGGGGGACATCGAACACCGGGGAGCTGTTTTTT
CDR3aa: CARGTSNTGELFF

j_gene: TRBJ1-6
v_gene: TRBV27
abundance: few
d_gene: TRBD1
CDR3nt: TGTGCCAGCAGTACGACAGGGTTAGGGTCACCCCTCCACTTT
CDR3aa: CASSTTGLGSPLHF

j_gene: TRBJ1-3
v_gene: TRBV5-6
abundance: -
d_gene: TRBD1
CDR3nt: TGTGCCAGCAGCGTTTGGGACAGGGAGGGAGCCATATATTTT
CDR3aa: CASSVWDREGAIYF

j_gene: TRBJ2-5
v_gene: TRBV19
abundance: once
d_gene: -
CDR3nt: TGTGCCAGTAGTATGCTGCAGGGGTCCCGAGAGACCCAGTACTTC
CDR3aa: CASSMLQGSRETQYF

j_gene: TRBJ1-3
v_gene: TRBV11-2
abundance: -
d_gene: -
CDR3nt: TGTGCCAGCAGCTTTCAGGGCACGGGAAACACCATATATTTT
CDR3aa: CASSFQGTGNTIYF

j_gene: TRBJ1-2
v_gene: TRBV7-2
abundance: -
d_gene: -
CDR3nt: TGTGCCAGCAGCTTCGTTTATGGCTACACCTTC
CDR3aa: CASSFVYGYTF

j_gene: TRBJ1-4
v_gene: TRBV2
abundance: -
d_gene: -
CDR3nt: TGTGCCAGCAGTGGTGATAGGCGCAGTGGGCCCAGGCGTAATGAAAAACTGTTTTTT
CDR3aa: CASSGDRRSGPRRNEKLFF

j_gene: TRBJ1-2
v_gene: TRBV11-2
abundance: -
d_gene: -
CDR3nt: TGTGCCAGCAGCCGAAAGGGGGGGGTAGATAACTATGGCTACACCTTC
CDR3aa: CASSRKGGVDNYGYTF

j_gene: TRBJ2-2
v_gene: TRBV25-1
abundance: -
d_gene: TRBD1
CDR3nt: TGTGCCAGCAGGCCGGGACAGGGGGACACCGGGGAGCTGTTTTTT
CDR3aa: CASRPGQGDTGELFF

j_gene: TRBJ1-4
v_gene: TRBV18
abundance: -
d_gene: -
CDR3nt: TGTGCCAGCCACTTTAGAGGCACAAATGAAAAACTGTTTTTT
CDR3aa: CASHFRGTNEKLFF

j_gene: TRBJ2-7
v_gene: TRBV6-1
abundance: -
d_gene: -
CDR3nt: TGTGCCAGCAGACTAGCAGGGGGTCGGTACGAGCAGTACTTC
CDR3aa: CASRLAGGRYEQYF

j_gene: TRBJ2-7
v_gene: TRBV28
abundance: -
d_gene: -
CDR3nt: TGTGCCAGCAGTTTAAACGGGGGGCTCTACGAGCAGTACTTC
CDR3aa: CASSLNGGLYEQYF

j_gene: TRBJ2-1
v_gene: TRBV11-2
abundance: once
d_gene: -
CDR3nt: TGTGCCAGCAGCTTGCGGACAGCTCTCAATGAGCAGTTCTTC
CDR3aa: CASSLRTALNEQFF

j_gene: TRBJ2-3
v_gene: TRBV2
abundance: -
d_gene: TRBD1
CDR3nt: TGTGCCAGCAAGGACAGGGGTGATACGCAGTATTTT
CDR3aa: CASKDRGDTQYF

j_gene: TRBJ2-7
v_gene: TRBV6-5
abundance: -
d_gene: TRBD1
CDR3nt: TGTGCCAGCAGTTACCCGGGACAGTTTGCCTACGAGCAGTACTTC
CDR3aa: CASSYPGQFAYEQYF

j_gene: TRBJ1-6
v_gene: TRBV7-2
abundance: once
d_gene: -
CDR3nt: TGTGCCAGCAGTATGGGCCCGGTCTCCTATAATTCACCCCTCCACTTT
CDR3aa: CASSMGPVSYNSPLHF

j_gene: TRBJ2-1
v_gene: TRBV6-5
abundance: -
d_gene: TRBD2
CDR3nt: TGTGCCAGCAGTTCCGCCGGGACTAGCGGATACAATGAGCAGTTCTTC
CDR3aa: CASSSAGTSGYNEQFF

j_gene: TRBJ2-1
v_gene: TRBV5-8
abundance: -
d_gene: -
CDR3nt: TGTGCCAGCAGCGAGGGGACATTTAGCTCCTACAATGAGCAGTTCTTC
CDR3aa: CASSEGTFSSYNEQFF

j_gene: TRBJ1-5
v_gene: TRBV27
abundance: -
d_gene: TRBD1
CDR3nt: TGTGCCAGCAGTTTAGGAACCCCCGGGACAGGGTTCGATCAGCCCCAGCATTTT
CDR3aa: CASSLGTPGTGFDQPQHF

j_gene: TRBJ2-4
v_gene: TRBV9
abundance: -
d_gene: TRBD2
CDR3nt: TGTGCCAGCAGCCACCCTAGCGGGGGGGATTCTTTCGGGGACATTCAGTACTTC
CDR3aa: CASSHPSGGDSFGDIQYF

j_gene: TRBJ2-5
v_gene: TRBV2
abundance: -
d_gene: -
CDR3nt: TGTGCCAGCAGGGGAGGGGGAGAGACCCAGTACTTC
CDR3aa: CASRGGGETQYF

j_gene: TRBJ2-1
v_gene: TRBV6-6
abundance: -
d_gene: TRBD2
CDR3nt: TGTGCCAGCAGTTACTCCACTAGCGGGGGTTTCAATGAGCAGTTCTTC
CDR3aa: CASSYSTSGGFNEQFF

j_gene: TRBJ1-2
v_gene: TRBV2
abundance: -
d_gene: TRBD1
CDR3nt: TGTGCCAGCAGTGAAGTGGGCAGGGGGCGTGGCTACACCTTC
CDR3aa: CASSEVGRGRGYTF

j_gene: TRBJ1-2
v_gene: TRBV18
abundance: few
d_gene: TRBD1
CDR3nt: TGTGCCAGCTCAGCACAGGGGGACAACTATGGCTACACCTTC
CDR3aa: CASSAQGDNYGYTF

j_gene: TRBJ2-1
v_gene: TRBV14
abundance: -
d_gene: -
CDR3nt: TGTGCCAGCAGCCAGCCCGCCAGTACCCGTGAGCAGTTCTTC
CDR3aa: CASSQPASTREQFF